This section outlines one T cell receptor (beta chain) sequence together with its context. This CDR3 contains 16 residues. Germline CDR1 and CDR2: SGDLS and YYNGEE. After removal of 0 bases from V and 11 bases from J, the junction contained 11 bases not matched to a gene. Semi-nested PCR with Nested Universal Primer A followed constant-region reverse priming of full-length variable regions. MiXCR, applied by TCRdb to the 5' RACE reads, yields one record per CDR3 protein. Altogether several thousand distinct CDR3 sequences are present, 65% to 75% being singletons, with the ten largest covering about 3.9%.

Material for sequencing was memory CD4+ T cells sorted from a lymph node. Subset indicated: memory CD4+ T cells, CD4+CD45RO+CD25-. This TCR was sampled from a female donor with breast cancer. The chain joins TRBV9 to TRBJ2-1; 10 bases are a match to TRBD1. CDR3 nucleotides: TGTGCCAGCAGCGTAGGAGGGACAGGGGATTATCATAAGCAGTTCTTC. As protein: CASSVGGTGDYHKQFF.